This TCR beta chain was obtained from a study of cytotoxic CD8 clonotypes in ibrutinib-treated CLL (dated by TCRdb to the early 2020s). Background on the whole study: The cohort had 11 relapsed/refractory and 15 treatment-naive patients; 17 to 18 were IGHV unmutated. Response samples were taken after a median of roughly a year on treatment, ranging from roughly 6 to 36 months. Cryopreserved peripheral blood mononuclear cells were obtained prior to treatment, at the time of response, and at either disease progression or sustained remission. Longitudinal samples were available for about 30% of the 86 trial participants. An average of around 260,000 productive templates and 80,000 to 95,000 productive rearrangements was obtained per sample. Partial responses were observed in about 25 patients and complete responses in 2; after a median follow-up of roughly 72 months, remission was maintained in around 14 patients and progression was observed in approximately 12. What the work shows at the level of the full study, not this receptor alone: At baseline, clonality was higher than in age-matched healthy donors and showed a strong correlation with circulating CD8+ T-cell counts. Lymph node repertoires were not examined, and the timing of sampling was not matched between patients in sustained remission and those whose disease progressed. Clonality rose at ibrutinib response, remained stable during sustained remission, and dropped back toward baseline at progression. Public clonotypes were rare and either contracted or stayed stable during treatment, and the rise in clonality at ibrutinib response reflected the expansion of private clonotypes.

For TCR beta library preparation, around 2 micrograms of genomic DNA were isolated from cryopreserved PBMCs. High-throughput TCR beta sequencing was performed on longitudinal blood samples from CLL patients receiving ibrutinib monotherapy. The patients took part in an open-label, single-center phase 2 trial of ibrutinib monotherapy. In regard to this clone: The antigen it recognizes is unknown. Per-base quality was not reported, and no clone a single base away is much larger than it.

The goal of deep resolution MiSeq sequencing was a depth between 1 in 1 million and 1 in 200,000 T cells, and coverage averaged 10x per clonotype. The immunoSEQ hsTCRB Kit was used to generate TCR beta libraries. The paper's data handling went like this. The data were analyzed with ImmunoSEQ Analyzer and ImmunoSEQ Data Assistant, and V, D and J gene assignments followed IMGT definitions. Clonality, with values ranging from 0 to 1, was calculated as one minus the normalized Shannon entropy of productive rearrangement frequencies. Only overrepresented clonotypes making up at least 0.05% of each patient's repertoire were included in the public clonotype analysis. About 13 age-matched healthy donor repertoires from immuneACCESS were used as controls for clonality. TCRdb holds this immuneACCESS table with in-frame rearrangements only. Some clones are missing; in checked studies, unresolved V genes explain under half, and the rest has no known cause. The DNA was the basis for D and trimming; V, J and clone size are from that table. This sample gives some 22,000 clones in total; approximately 72% of them show up just once. The ten largest make up 7% to 9.5% of the sample.

Sequencing used PBMCs, obtained before ibrutinib treatment. The sequence came from a human donor with chronic lymphocytic leukemia.

The CDR3 region: CASRNLRSTDTQYF. The DNA reads as follows: TGTGCCAGCAGGAACCTCCGTAGCACAGATACGCAGTATTTT. The V and J genes are TRBV6-5 and TRBJ2-3; the D gene remains uncertain. From the cysteine up to the phenylalanine, the CDR3 has a length of 14 residues. Only the CDR3 region is kept as DNA, spanning 42 bases read in frame from base 1. The germline V gene sets CDR1 to MNHEY and CDR2 to SVGAGI. V loses 6 bases of germline sequence and J loses 0 bases, and the interval between the two ends is 10 bases.